The clone carrying this TCR beta chain was seen a few times. This CDR3 has 13 amino acids. V lost 5 bases and J 1 base, leaving 9 bases between the germline ends. CDR1 SGHRS and CDR2 YFSETQ come from the germline V gene. This sample stems from a study of technical replicates of blood from a handful of donors. The table came from immunoSEQ multiplex PCR; TCRdb's copy has only in-frame clones and leaves some out. The sample comprises roughly 70,000 clones, approximately 96% of which are singletons, and about 0.4% rests with the top ten. Specimen: T cells isolated from PBMCs. The clonotype originates from a human donor in good health. This sequence joins TRBV5-1 and TRBJ2-5; D uncertain. CDR3 coding DNA: TGCGCCAGCAGAATAAACACCCAAGAGACCCAGTACTTC. Its protein product is CASRINTQETQYF.